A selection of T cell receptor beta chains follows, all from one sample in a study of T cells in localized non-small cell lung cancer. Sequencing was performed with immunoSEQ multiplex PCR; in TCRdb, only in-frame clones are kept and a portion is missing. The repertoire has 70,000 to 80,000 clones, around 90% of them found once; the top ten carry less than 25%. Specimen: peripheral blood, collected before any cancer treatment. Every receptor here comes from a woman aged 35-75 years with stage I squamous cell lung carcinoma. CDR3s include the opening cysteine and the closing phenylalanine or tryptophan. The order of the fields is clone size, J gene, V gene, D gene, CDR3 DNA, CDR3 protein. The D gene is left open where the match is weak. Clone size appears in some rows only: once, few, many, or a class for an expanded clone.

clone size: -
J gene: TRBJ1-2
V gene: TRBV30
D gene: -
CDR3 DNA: TGTGCCTGGGGCTTCCCAGGGTCTGGCTACACCTTC
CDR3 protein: CAWGFPGSGYTF

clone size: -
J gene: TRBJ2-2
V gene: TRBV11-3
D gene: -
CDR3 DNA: TGTGCCAGCAGCAGTCAGGCGACTATTAACACCGGGGAGCTGTTTTTT
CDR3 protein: CASSSQATINTGELFF

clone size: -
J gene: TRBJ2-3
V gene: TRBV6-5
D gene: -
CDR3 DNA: TGTGCCAGCAGTTACTTGGATACGCAGTATTTT
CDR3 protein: CASSYLDTQYF

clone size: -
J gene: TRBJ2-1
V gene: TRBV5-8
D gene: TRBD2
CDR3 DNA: TGTGCCAGCAGCCCGACTAGCGCAGCCTACAATGAGCAGTTCTTC
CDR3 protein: CASSPTSAAYNEQFF

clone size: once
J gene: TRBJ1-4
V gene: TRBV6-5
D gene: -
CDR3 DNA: TGTGCCAGCAGTCCCCCCGGGGGGCGAGGCGAAAAACTGTTTTTT
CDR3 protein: CASSPPGGRGEKLFF

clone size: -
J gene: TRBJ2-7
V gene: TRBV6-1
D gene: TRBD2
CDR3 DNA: TGTGCCAGCAGTGTCAATCCGGGACTAGGTTCGGACGAGCAGTACTTC
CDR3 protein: CASSVNPGLGSDEQYF

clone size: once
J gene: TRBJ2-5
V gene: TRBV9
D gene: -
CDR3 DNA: TGTGCCAGCAGCGTCGGGGCGCCCGGAGAGACCCAGTACTTC
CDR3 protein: CASSVGAPGETQYF

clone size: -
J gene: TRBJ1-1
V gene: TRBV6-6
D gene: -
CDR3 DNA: TGTGCCAGCAGTCCGTTGTCTGTCTCTAACACTGAAGCTTTCTTT
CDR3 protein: CASSPLSVSNTEAFF

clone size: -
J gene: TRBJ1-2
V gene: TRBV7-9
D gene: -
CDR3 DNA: TGTGCCAGCAGCCCAGGGATAGACTATGGCTACACCTTC
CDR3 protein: CASSPGIDYGYTF

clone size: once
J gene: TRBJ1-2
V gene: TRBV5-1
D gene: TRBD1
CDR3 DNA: TGCGCCAGCAGCTTGGCCCATAGGGACAGCCCTAACTATGGCTACACCTTC
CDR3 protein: CASSLAHRDSPNYGYTF

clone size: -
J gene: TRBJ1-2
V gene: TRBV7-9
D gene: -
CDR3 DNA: TGTGCCAGCAGCGCTAATCTCTACGATCGGGACTATGGCTACACCTTC
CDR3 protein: CASSANLYDRDYGYTF

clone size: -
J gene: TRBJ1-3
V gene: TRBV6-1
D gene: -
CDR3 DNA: TGTGCCACAACCCGGGGCCCAGGCTCTGGAAACACCATATATTTT
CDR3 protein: CATTRGPGSGNTIYF

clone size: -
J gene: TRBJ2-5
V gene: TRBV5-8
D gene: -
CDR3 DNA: TGTGCCAGCAGCTTCTTAAGGGGTTCGCAGACAGAGACCCAGTACTTC
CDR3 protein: CASSFLRGSQTETQYF

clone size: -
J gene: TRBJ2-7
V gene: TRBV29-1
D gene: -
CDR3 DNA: TGCAGCGTATCAGGGGAAACCTCCTACGAGCAGTACTTC
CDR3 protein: CSVSGETSYEQYF